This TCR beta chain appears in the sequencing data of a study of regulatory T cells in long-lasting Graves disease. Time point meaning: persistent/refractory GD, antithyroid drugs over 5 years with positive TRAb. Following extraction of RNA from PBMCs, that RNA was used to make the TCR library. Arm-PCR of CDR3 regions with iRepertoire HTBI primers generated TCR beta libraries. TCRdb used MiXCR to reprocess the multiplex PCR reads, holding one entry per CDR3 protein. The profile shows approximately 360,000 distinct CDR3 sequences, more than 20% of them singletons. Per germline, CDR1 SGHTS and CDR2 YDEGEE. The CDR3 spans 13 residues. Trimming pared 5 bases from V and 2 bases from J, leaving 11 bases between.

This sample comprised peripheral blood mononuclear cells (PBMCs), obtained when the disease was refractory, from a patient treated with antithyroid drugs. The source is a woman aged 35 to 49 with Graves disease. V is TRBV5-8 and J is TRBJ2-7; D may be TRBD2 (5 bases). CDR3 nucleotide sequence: TGTGCCAGCAGTCCCGAGGGAGCCTACGAGCAGTACTTC. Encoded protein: CASSPEGAYEQYF.